This T cell receptor (beta chain) is from a study of blood T cell repertoires in COVID-19. Looking at the study overall: COVID-19 samples collected from the United States, Italy and Spain covered acute and convalescent phases. Sources were T cells, B-cell-depleted T cells, or PBMCs; the material itself was cDNA or gDNA.

The CDR3 loop spans 15 amino acids. V gave up 1 base and J gave up 0 bases, with 4 bases separating them. CDR1 and CDR2 from the germline V gene are SGHTA and FQGTGA. Per the original data handling: Estimation of nucleated cell counts was performed using reference gene primer amplification. Assay: immunoSEQ multiplex PCR; the TCRdb copy retains only in-frame clones and omits some. That table furnishes V, J and clone size, whereas the DNA furnished D and trimming. Of roughly 46,000 clones listed, 88% are singletons. The sequenced sample consisted of peripheral blood. This rearrangement joins TRBV7-3 to TRBJ1-6; D is uncertain. This TCR derives from a man aged 50-60 years with active COVID-19. Here the CDR3 DNA reads TGTGCCAGCAGCTTAAGTAACTCCTATAATTCACCCCTCCACTTT. Translating gives CASSLSNSYNSPLHF.